This TCR beta chain is from a study of blood T cell repertoires in COVID-19. Study-level background: In each case, the material was cDNA or gDNA derived from T cells, B-cell-depleted T cells, or PBMCs.

Germline CDR1 SNHLY, CDR2 FYNNEI. CDR3 size: 13 residues. V lost 8 bases and J 6 bases, leaving 17 bases between the germline ends. Repertoires were generated with immunoSEQ multiplex PCR, while TCRdb's copy carries only in-frame clones and drops some. The repertoire holds about 150,000 clones, with roughly 80% as singletons. The sequencing input was peripheral blood. The chain couples TRBV2 to TRBJ2-7; a weak D match, TRBD1 (5 bases). The sequence derives from an older woman with COVID-19, enrolled during active disease. The DNA of the CDR3 is TGTGCCAGCGTAAGACAGCCCCAGGTCGAGCAGTACTTC. Its translation: CASVRQPQVEQYF.